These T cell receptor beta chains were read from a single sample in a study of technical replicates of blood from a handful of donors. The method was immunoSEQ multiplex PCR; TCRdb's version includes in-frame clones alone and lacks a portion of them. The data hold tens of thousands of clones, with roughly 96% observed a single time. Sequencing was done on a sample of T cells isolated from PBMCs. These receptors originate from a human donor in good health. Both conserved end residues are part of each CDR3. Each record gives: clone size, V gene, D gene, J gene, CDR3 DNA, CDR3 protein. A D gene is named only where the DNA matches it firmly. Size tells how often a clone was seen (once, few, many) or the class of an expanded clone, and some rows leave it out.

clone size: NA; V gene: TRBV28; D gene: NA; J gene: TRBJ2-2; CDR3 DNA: TGTGCCAGCAGCCTGACCCAAACAGGGTTGAGCGGGGAGCTGTTTTTT; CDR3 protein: CASSLTQTGLSGELFF
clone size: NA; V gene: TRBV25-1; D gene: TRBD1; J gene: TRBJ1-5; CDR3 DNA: TGTGCCAGCAGTGACACAGGGGGCCAGCCCCAGCATTTT; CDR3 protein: CASSDTGGQPQHF
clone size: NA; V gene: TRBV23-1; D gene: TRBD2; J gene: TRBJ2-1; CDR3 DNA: TGCGCCAGCAGTCCAAAACTAGCGGGGGGATACAATGAGCAGTTCTTC; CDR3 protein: CASSPKLAGGYNEQFF
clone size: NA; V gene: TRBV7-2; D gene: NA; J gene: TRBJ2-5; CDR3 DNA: TGTGCCAGCAGCTTAGTCGGGGACAGGACTAGCCAAGAGACCCAGTACTTC; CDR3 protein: CASSLVGDRTSQETQYF
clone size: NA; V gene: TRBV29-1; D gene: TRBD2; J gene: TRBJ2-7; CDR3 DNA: TGCAGCGTTGAAGAGGGGGGGAGCGAGCAGTACTTC; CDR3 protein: CSVEEGGSEQYF
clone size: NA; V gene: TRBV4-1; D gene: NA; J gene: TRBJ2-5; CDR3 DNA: TGCGCCAGCAGCCACCTACTAGCACAAGAGACCCAGTACTTC; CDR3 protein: CASSHLLAQETQYF
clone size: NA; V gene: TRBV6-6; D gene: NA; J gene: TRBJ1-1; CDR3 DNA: TGTGCCAGCACGCCCCGGGTGAACACTGAAGCTTTCTTT; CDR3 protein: CASTPRVNTEAFF
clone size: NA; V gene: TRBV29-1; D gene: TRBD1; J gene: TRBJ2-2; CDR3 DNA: TGCAGCGTTGAACCCGGGACAGGATACACCGGGGAGCTGTTTTTT; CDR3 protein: CSVEPGTGYTGELFF
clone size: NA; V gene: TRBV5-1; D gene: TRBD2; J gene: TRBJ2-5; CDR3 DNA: TGCGCCAGCAGCGCGGGTGGGGGGGGAGTTTATTTCCAAGAGACCCAGTACTTC; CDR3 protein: CASSAGGGGVYFQETQYF
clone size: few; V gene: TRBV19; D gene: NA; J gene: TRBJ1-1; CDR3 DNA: TGTGCCTCTATGCGGGACCCGGAAGCTTTCTTT; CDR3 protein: CASMRDPEAFF
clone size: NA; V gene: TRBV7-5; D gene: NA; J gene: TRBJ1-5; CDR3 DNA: TGTGTCAGAAGCTTACCAGGATATAGCAATCAGCCCCAGCATTTT; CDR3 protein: CVRSLPGYSNQPQHF
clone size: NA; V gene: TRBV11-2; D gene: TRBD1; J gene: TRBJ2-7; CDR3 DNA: TGTGCCTCCGTAGATTCTGGACAGGGATCTCTAGAGCAGTACTTC; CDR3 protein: CASVDSGQGSLEQYF
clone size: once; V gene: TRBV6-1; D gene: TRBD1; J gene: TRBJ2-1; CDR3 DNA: TGTGCCAGCAGTGTCTTCGGACAGGGTGGTGAGCAGTTCTTC; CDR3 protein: CASSVFGQGGEQFF
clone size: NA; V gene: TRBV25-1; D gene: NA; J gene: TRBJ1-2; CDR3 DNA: TGTGCCAGCAGTGCGCCCCTCAGGGATAACTATGGCTACACCTTC; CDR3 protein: CASSAPLRDNYGYTF
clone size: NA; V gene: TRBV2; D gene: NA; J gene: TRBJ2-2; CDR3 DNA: TGTGCCACCCGCCAGACGGCTGGGGGGACCGGGGAGCTGTTTTTT; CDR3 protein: CATRQTAGGTGELFF
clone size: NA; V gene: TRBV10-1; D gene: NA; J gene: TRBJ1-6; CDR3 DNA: TGCGCCAGCAGTGGTTCCACCCGGAATTCACCCCTCCACTTT; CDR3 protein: CASSGSTRNSPLHF
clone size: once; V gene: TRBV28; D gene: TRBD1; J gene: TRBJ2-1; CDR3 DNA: TGTGCCAGCAGAGGGACAGCTCCGAATGAGCAGTTCTTC; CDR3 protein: CASRGTAPNEQFF
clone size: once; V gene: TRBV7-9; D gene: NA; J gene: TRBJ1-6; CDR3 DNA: TGTGCCAGCAGCTCGAGCGGGACGAGCTCCTATAATTCACCCCTCCACTTT; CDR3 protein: CASSSSGTSSYNSPLHF
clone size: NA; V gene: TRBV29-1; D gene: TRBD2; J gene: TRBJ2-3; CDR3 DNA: TGCAGCGTTAGACTAGCAGGAGATACGCAGTATTTT; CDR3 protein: CSVRLAGDTQYF
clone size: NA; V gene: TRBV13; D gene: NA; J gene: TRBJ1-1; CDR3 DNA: TGTGCCAGCAGCTTAGGCCGCCCGGTCACTGAAGCTTTCTTT; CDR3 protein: CASSLGRPVTEAFF
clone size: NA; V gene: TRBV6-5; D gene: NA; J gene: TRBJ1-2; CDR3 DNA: TGTGCCAGCAGCCCTCAGGGGACCTATGGCTACACCTTC; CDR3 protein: CASSPQGTYGYTF
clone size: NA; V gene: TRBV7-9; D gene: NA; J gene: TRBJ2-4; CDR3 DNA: TGTGCCAGCAGCCCCAGGGGGACTAGTTCCCCCATTCAGTACTTC; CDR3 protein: CASSPRGTSSPIQYF
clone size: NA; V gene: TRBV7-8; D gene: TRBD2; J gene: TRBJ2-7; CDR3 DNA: TGTGCCAGCAGCCCTCGCCCGGGGGGGGCCTACTACGAGCAGTACTTC; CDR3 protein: CASSPRPGGAYYEQYF
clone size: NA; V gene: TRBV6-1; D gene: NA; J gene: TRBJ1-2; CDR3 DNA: TGTGCCAGCAGTGAACTCACCGAGATGCATGGCTACACCTTC; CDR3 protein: CASSELTEMHGYTF
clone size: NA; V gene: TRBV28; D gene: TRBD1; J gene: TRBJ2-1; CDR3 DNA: TGTGCCAGCAGTCCGTACCATCGGTCTTACAGGGGGGAATTAGCCAATGAGCAGTTCTTC; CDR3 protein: CASSPYHRSYRGELANEQFF
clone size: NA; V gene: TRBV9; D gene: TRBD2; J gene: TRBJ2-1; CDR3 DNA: TGTGCCAGCAGCGTAGGGACTAGCGACTACAATGAGCAGTTCTTC; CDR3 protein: CASSVGTSDYNEQFF
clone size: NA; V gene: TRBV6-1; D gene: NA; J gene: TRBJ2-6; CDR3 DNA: TGTGCCAGCAGTCCCCAGGGGGGTGGGGCCAACGTCCTGACTTTC; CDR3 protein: CASSPQGGGANVLTF
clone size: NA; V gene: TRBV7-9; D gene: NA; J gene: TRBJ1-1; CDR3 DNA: TGTGCCAGCAACCGAGAGGGCTTCGACACTGAAGCTTTCTTT; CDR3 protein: CASNREGFDTEAFF
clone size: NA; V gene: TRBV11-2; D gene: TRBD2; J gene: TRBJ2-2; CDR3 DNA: TGTGCCAGCAGCGGTCGGGGGGGGCTCACCAGGGAGCTGTTTTTT; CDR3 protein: CASSGRGGLTRELFF
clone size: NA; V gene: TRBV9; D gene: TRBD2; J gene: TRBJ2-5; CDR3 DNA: TGTGCCAGCAGCGCCCTGGGGGAGCGGGGTATGTTAGAGACCCAGTACTTC; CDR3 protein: CASSALGERGMLETQYF
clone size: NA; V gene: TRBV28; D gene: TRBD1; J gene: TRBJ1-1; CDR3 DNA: TGTGCCAGCAGCCCCGGACAGGCTAAGGCTTTCTTT; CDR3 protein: CASSPGQAKAFF
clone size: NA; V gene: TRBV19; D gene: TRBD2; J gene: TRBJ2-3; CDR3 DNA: TGTGCCAGTAGTATCGGACTAGCCCTCAGCACAGATACGCAGTATTTT; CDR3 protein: CASSIGLALSTDTQYF
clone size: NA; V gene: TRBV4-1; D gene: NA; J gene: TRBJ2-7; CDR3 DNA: TGCGCCAGCAGCCCGCGGACAGAGAGCTCCTACGAGCAGTACTTC; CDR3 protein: CASSPRTESSYEQYF
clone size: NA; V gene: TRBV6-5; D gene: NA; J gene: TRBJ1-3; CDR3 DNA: TGTGCCAGCAGTCTCTACTCTGGAAACACCATATATTTT; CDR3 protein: CASSLYSGNTIYF
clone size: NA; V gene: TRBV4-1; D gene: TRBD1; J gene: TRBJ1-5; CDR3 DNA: TGCGCCAGCAGCCACCGGGACAGGGGTGACAATCAGCCCCAGCATTTT; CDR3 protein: CASSHRDRGDNQPQHF
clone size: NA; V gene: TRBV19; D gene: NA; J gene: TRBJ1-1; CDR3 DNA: TGTGCCAGTAGTAGGGGGGGCGAGCGGAACACTGAAGCTTTCTTT; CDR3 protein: CASSRGGERNTEAFF
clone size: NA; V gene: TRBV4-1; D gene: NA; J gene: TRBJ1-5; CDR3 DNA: TGCGCCAGCAGCCAAGGGCGGGGAGTGGGCTATAGCAATCAGCCCCAGCATTTT; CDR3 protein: CASSQGRGVGYSNQPQHF
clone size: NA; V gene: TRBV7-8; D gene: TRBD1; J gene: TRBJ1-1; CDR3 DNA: TGTGCCAGCAGCTCGACAGGGCAGAGCACTGAAGCTTTCTTT; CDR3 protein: CASSSTGQSTEAFF
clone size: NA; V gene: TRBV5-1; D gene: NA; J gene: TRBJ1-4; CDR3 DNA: TGCGCCAGCCGGCGGGACGCCGATGAAAAACTGTTTTTT; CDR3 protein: CASRRDADEKLFF
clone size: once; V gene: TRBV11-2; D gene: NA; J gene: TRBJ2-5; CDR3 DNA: TGTGCCAGCAGCTTATTCAGGGGCGGGGAGACCCAGTACTTC; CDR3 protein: CASSLFRGGETQYF
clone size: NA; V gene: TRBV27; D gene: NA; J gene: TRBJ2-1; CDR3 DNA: TGTGCCAGCAGTTTATCTTACCTAGTGTTCCCCTTCGCGGATGAGCAGTTCTTC; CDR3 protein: CASSLSYLVFPFADEQFF
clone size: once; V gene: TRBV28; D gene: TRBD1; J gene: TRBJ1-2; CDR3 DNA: TGTGCCAGCGGCACATCGCCGGGACAGGGATATGGCTACACCTTC; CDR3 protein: CASGTSPGQGYGYTF
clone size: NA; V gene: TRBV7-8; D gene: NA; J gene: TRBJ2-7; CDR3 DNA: TGTGCCAGCAGCTTACAACGGCGGGACGAGCAGTACTTC; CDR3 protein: CASSLQRRDEQYF
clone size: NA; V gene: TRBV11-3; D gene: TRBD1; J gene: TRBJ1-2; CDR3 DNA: TGTGCCAGCAGCAGAGGGGGCCGGGGCTACACCTTC; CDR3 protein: CASSRGGRGYTF